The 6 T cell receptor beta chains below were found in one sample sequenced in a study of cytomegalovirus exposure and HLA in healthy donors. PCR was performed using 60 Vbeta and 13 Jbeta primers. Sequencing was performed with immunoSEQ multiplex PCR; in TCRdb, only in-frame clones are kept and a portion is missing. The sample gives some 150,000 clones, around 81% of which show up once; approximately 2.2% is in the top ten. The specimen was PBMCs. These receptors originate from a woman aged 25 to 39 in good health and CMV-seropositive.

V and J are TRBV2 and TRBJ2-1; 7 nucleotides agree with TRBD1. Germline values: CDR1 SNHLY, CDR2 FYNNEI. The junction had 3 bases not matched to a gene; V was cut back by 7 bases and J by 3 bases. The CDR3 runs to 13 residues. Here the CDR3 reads CASKGQNYNEQFF. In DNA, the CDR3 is TGTGCCAGCAAGGGACAGAACTACAATGAGCAGTTCTTC. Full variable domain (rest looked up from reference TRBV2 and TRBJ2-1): EPEVTQTPSHQVTQMGQEVILRCVPISNHLYFYWYRQILGQKVEFLVSFYNNEISEKSEIFDDQFSVERPDGSNFTLKIRSTKLEDSAMYFCASKGQNYNEQFFGPGTRLTVL.

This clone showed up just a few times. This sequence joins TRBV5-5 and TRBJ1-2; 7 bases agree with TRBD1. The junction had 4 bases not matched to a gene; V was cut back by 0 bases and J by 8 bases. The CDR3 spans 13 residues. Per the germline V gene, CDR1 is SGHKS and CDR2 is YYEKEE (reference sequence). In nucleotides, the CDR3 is TGTGCCAGCAGCTTGGGGGACAGTAGGGGCTACACCTTC. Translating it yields CASSLGDSRGYTF.

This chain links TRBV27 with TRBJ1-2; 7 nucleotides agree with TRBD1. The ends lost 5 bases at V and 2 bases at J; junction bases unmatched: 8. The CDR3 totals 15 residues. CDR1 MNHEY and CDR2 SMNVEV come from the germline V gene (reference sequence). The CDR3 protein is CASSEYRGRNYGYTF. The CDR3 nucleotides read TGTGCCAGCAGTGAATACAGGGGTCGGAACTATGGCTACACCTTC.

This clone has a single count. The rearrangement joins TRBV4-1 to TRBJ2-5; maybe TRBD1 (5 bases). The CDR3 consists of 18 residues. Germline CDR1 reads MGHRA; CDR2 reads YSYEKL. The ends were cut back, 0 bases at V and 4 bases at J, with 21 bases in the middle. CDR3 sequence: CASSQDFKQVAVRETQYF. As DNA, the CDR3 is TGCGCCAGCAGCCAAGATTTTAAACAGGTAGCAGTTCGAGAGACCCAGTACTTC.

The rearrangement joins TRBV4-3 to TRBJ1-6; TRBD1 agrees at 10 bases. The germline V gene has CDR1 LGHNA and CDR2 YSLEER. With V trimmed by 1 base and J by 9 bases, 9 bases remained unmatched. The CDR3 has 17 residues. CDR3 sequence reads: CASSQVMLGQGGSPLHF. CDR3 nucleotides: TGCGCCAGCAGCCAAGTCATGTTAGGACAGGGGGGTTCACCCCTCCACTTT.

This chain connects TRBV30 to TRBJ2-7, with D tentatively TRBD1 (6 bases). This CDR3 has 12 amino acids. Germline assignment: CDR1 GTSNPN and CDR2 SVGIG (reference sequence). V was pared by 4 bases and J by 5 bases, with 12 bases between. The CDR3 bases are TGTGCCTGGAAGGGGGTTGTCGACGAGCAGTACTTC. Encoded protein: CAWKGVVDEQYF. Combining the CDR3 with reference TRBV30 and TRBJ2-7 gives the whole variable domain SQTIHQWPATLVQPVGSPLSLECTVEGTSNPNLYWYRQAAGRGLQLLFYSVGIGQISSEVPQNLSASRPQDRQFILSSKKLLLSDSGFYLCAWKGVVDEQYFGPGTRLTVT.